This is a list of T cell receptor beta chains from one sample in a study of cytomegalovirus exposure and HLA in healthy donors. Here immunoSEQ multiplex PCR was the method, and the copy in TCRdb shows in-frame clones only, minus some. The sample yields 200,000 or so clones, around 80% seen once. The sequencing input was PBMCs. These receptors all stem from a girl aged 2-15 years in good health and CMV-seronegative. CDR3s include the opening cysteine and the closing phenylalanine or tryptophan.

len: 20; v_gene: TRBV13; CDR3aa: CASTGMEGPAEFSYKGGYTF
len: 13; v_gene: TRBV6-1; CDR3aa: CASSLDRGQPQHF
len: 16; v_gene: TRBV6-4; CDR3aa: CASSVLDSTPNTEAFF
len: 14; v_gene: TRBV19; CDR3aa: CASRRAEKNTEAFF
len: 15; v_gene: TRBV14; CDR3aa: CASSQDRWRSNEQFF
len: 15; v_gene: TRBV4-1; CDR3aa: CASSQGTGSNTEAFF
len: 14; v_gene: TRBV30; CDR3aa: CAWSWGQGFHEQYF
len: 17; v_gene: TRBV5-4; CDR3aa: CASSIGTSGTIHYEQYF
len: 12; v_gene: TRBV11-2; CDR3aa: CASSLLGNTIYF
len: 18; v_gene: TRBV6-4; CDR3aa: CASKKSAGQGLGNQPQHF
len: 13; v_gene: TRBV13; CDR3aa: CASSRVNTGELFF
len: 14; v_gene: TRBV4-1; CDR3aa: CASSPLYDRKKLFF
len: 13; v_gene: TRBV30; CDR3aa: CAGTVSMNTEAFF
len: 16; v_gene: TRBV25-1; CDR3aa: CASSGTEGFDTGELFF
len: 14; v_gene: TRBV9; CDR3aa: CASSPGQYNEKLFF
len: 16; v_gene: TRBV7-3; CDR3aa: CASSRLGRGANSPLHF
len: 15; v_gene: TRBV5-1; CDR3aa: CASSRLAASTDTQYF
len: 16; v_gene: TRBV6-6; CDR3aa: CASSFVRTESSSGYTF
len: 16; v_gene: TRBV7-9; CDR3aa: CASNPIAGPNTGELFF
len: 14; v_gene: TRBV10-1; CDR3aa: CASSDLTIQGKAFF
len: 17; v_gene: TRBV9; CDR3aa: CASSVVETTGGAYTQYF
len: 14; v_gene: TRBV28; CDR3aa: CASSRTGNFYEQFF
len: 14; v_gene: TRBV4-1; CDR3aa: CASSQDARAYGYTF
len: 12; v_gene: TRBV6-5; CDR3aa: CASGPAPDEQYF
len: 14; v_gene: TRBV4-1; CDR3aa: CASSQVDRGHGYTF
len: 15; v_gene: TRBV6-1; CDR3aa: CASSALGRGTGELFF
len: 12; v_gene: TRBV7-9; CDR3aa: CSSSETRAEQYF
len: 14; v_gene: TRBV6-1; CDR3aa: CAIKWGQLNTEAFF
len: 14; v_gene: TRBV27; CDR3aa: CASSLSTDLYEQYF
len: 15; v_gene: TRBV27; CDR3aa: CASSLSGGVRYEQYF
len: 13; v_gene: TRBV2; CDR3aa: CASPREGFVRQFF
len: 16; v_gene: TRBV7-2; CDR3aa: CASSLGKGGGGNTIYF
len: 13; v_gene: TRBV9; CDR3aa: CASSVWGGGIQYF
len: 17; v_gene: TRBV15; CDR3aa: CATSRVPSGRSSYEQYF
len: 15; v_gene: TRBV7-9; CDR3aa: CSSSPGLADSYEQYF
len: 15; v_gene: TRBV5-1; CDR3aa: CASSGRGATNEKLFF
len: 17; v_gene: TRBV5-4; CDR3aa: CASSLDAGTGFTGELFF
len: 13; v_gene: TRBV2; CDR3aa: CASTRDRGHEQYF
len: 14; v_gene: TRBV11-3; CDR3aa: CASSLHSGSNEQFF
len: 14; v_gene: TRBV6-6; CDR3aa: CASSSTSAGVEQYF
len: 15; v_gene: TRBV27; CDR3aa: CASSPWTGGGNEQFF
len: 17; v_gene: TRBV5-1; CDR3aa: CASSPGLAGTSYNEQFF
len: 14; v_gene: TRBV6-6; CDR3aa: CASSLVGARETQYF
len: 16; v_gene: TRBV10-1; CDR3aa: CASSEFTGRNTGELFF
len: 15; v_gene: TRBV7-9; CDR3aa: CASSQGTGRGETQYF
len: 18; v_gene: TRBV5-4; CDR3aa: CASSFGTGSKYSNQPQHF
len: 14; v_gene: TRBV5-1; CDR3aa: CASSYRGPNTEAFF
len: 14; v_gene: TRBV5-5; CDR3aa: CASSFPGNNSPLHF
len: 13; v_gene: TRBV7-9; CDR3aa: CASSPTPNTEAFF